This TCR beta chain was captured by sequencing in a study of blood T cell repertoires in COVID-19. Across the study: Sources were T cells, B-cell-depleted T cells, or PBMCs; the material itself was cDNA or gDNA.

Before being deemed recovered, Cohort 3 donors had two negative PCRs, clearance, or symptom resolution. This CDR3 spans 14 amino acids. V was clipped by 3 bases and J by 4 bases, with 10 bases between them. The germline gives CDR1 SGDLS, CDR2 YYNGEE. This clone turned up a few times. TCRdb keeps only in-frame clones here, not all; method: immunoSEQ multiplex PCR. The sample lists 150,000 to 200,000 clones, more than 65% occurring once. The chain carries TRBV9 and TRBJ1-4; tentative D call: TRBD1 (6 bases). Sequencing input: PBMCs or T cells enriched from blood (not recorded which). The source is a man over 45 who had recovered from COVID-19. In nucleotides, the CDR3 is TGTGCCAGCAGCGGGGGGCTCTTTAATGAAAAACTGTTTTTT. It specifies CASSGGLFNEKLFF.